Below, 15 T cell receptor beta chains from the same sample are listed, as sequenced in a study of tumor-infiltrating lymphocytes in glioblastoma multiforme. Multiple V-beta primers and a C-beta primer amplified TCRB from RNA. A single record per CDR3 protein comes from TCRdb applying MiXCR to the multiplex PCR reads. The sample has around 10,000 distinct CDR3 sequences; more than 70% are singletons. The sample taken for sequencing was brain tumor tissue. These receptors all come from a male donor with glioblastoma.

Points on this clonotype: Germline and junction disagree at one end, which may indicate a read error. J is TRBJ2-7 and V is TRBV13; 12 bases align to TRBD2. This CDR3 is built from 17 residues. Germline CDR1 reads PRHDT; CDR2 reads FYEKMQ (reference sequence). The CDR3 DNA reads as TGTGCCAGCAGCTTAAGTGCCCTAGGGCTAGCGGGAGGGGTGCAGCGCTTC. It translates to CASSLSALGLAGGVQRF.

About this clonotype itself: This CDR3 fails to terminate in the conserved phenylalanine or tryptophan, so it likely reflects a read error. The genes are TRBV29-1 and TRBJ1-1; D unclear. Germline lookup yields CDR1 SQVTM and CDR2 ANQGSEA. This CDR3 comprises 13 residues. CDR3 in amino acids: CSVEHSSNTEAFS. DNA for the CDR3: TGTAGCGTTGAACATTCCAGCAACACTGAAGCTTTCTCT.

The V gene is TRBV12-3 or TRBV12-4, the J gene TRBJ2-1, with 13 bases matching TRBD2. V shed 6 bases, J shed 7 bases, and the junction held 6 bases outside the gene matches. CDR3 size: 15 residues. This CDR3 is CASSLGTSGINEQFF. The CDR3 coding sequence is TGTGCCAGCAGCCTCGGGACTAGCGGGATAAATGAGCAGTTCTTC.

The rearrangement links TRBV12-3 or TRBV12-4 to TRBJ2-1, with D possibly TRBD2 on 7 matching bases. Trimming took 6 bases from V and 8 from J, leaving 20 bases between them. The CDR3 has 15 amino acids. CDR3 in amino acids: CASSSGEGVWDEQFF. The CDR3 region has the DNA TGTGCCAGCAGCTCCGGGGAGGGGGTTTGGGATGAGCAGTTCTTC.

This sequence joins TRBV12-3 or TRBV12-4 and TRBJ1-2; tentative D call: TRBD1 (5 bases). The CDR3 loop spans 11 amino acids. Deletions cut 4 bases from V and 10 bases from J, with 10 bases between. The CDR3 DNA reads TGTGCCAGCAGTTCAGGGACGACCTACACCTTC. Translating it yields CASSSGTTYTF.

This clonotype ranks as medium-sized. This chain uses TRBV4-2 with TRBJ2-3, with 12 bases matching TRBD2. V dropped 0 bases and J dropped 0; count of bases not matched to a gene: 1. CDR1 and CDR2 (germline): LGHNA, YNFKEQ. The CDR3 runs 17 residues. The CDR3 sequence: CASSQDLAGGSTDTQYF. In nucleotides, the CDR3 is TGTGCCAGCAGCCAAGATCTAGCGGGAGGGAGCACAGATACGCAGTATTTT.

This clonotype was seen once. The junction departs from germline at one end; a sequencing error may be responsible. The chain is built from TRBV6-5 and TRBJ2-3, with TRBD2 identical over 8 bases. The CDR3 is 15 amino acids. Germline V CDR1 and CDR2: MNHEY, SVGAGI. The CDR3 coding sequence is TGTGCCAGCAGTTCCTCAGCGGGAGTCGCCGATACGCACTATTTT. Amino acids: CASSSSAGVADTHYF.

Comment on this clonotype: One end of the junction does not line up with germline, which may come from a read error. The chain joins TRBV20-1 to TRBJ1-1; a weak D match, TRBD1 (6 bases). Germline V gene data show CDR1 as DFQATT and CDR2 as SNEGSKA (reference sequence). The CDR3 totals 14 residues. The CDR3 DNA follows: TGCAGTTTCCGCCCTGGGGGCCTGAACACTGTAGCTTTCTTT. As protein: CSFRPGGLNTVAFF.

Points on this clonotype: A junction boundary mismatches the germline segment, possibly from a read error. For the CDR3, the DNA is TGCAGTGCTAGAGATTTGGGACTAGTGGAAGAAACCCAGTGCTTC. Residues: CSARDLGLVEETQCF. J is TRBJ2-5 and V is TRBV20-1; 8 bases agree with TRBD2. The CDR3 has 15 residues. Germline values: CDR1 DFQATT, CDR2 SNEGSKA (reference sequence).

As for this clonotype: This is likely a read error, given that the CDR3 carries no conserved phenylalanine or tryptophan at its end. J is TRBJ2-6 and V is TRBV6-1; tentatively, D is TRBD2 (6 bases). Germline V gene data show CDR1 as MNHNS and CDR2 as SASEGT. The CDR3 consists of 16 residues. Trimming removed 3 bases at V and 2 bases at J, with 11 bases between. The CDR3 loop is CASSDMGGTGANVLTL. The CDR3, as DNA: TGTGCCAGCAGTGATATGGGAGGAACTGGGGCCAACGTCCTGACTCTC.

In its sample, this clonotype was seen many times. This chain connects TRBV2 to TRBJ2-2; D not certain. The CDR3 is 14 amino acids. CDR1 and CDR2 from the germline V gene are SNHLY and FYNNEI. The ends were cut back, 6 bases at V and 7 bases at J, with 15 bases in the middle. The CDR3 reads CASSGVGVVGELFF. CDR3 bases: TGTGCCAGCAGCGGAGTTGGGGTTGTCGGGGAGCTGTTTTTT. The whole variable domain, remainder taken from reference TRBV2 and TRBJ2-2, is EPEVTQTPSHQVTQMGQEVILRCVPISNHLYFYWYRQILGQKVEFLVSFYNNEISEKSEIFDDQFSVERPDGSNFTLKIRSTKLEDSAMYFCASSGVGVVGELFFGEGSRLTVL.

This clonotype came up many times. The chain employs TRBV27 and TRBJ2-7; possible D gene TRBD2, 6 bases. CDR1 is MNHEY and CDR2 is SMNVEV in the germline V gene (reference sequence). Trimming took 11 bases from V and 3 from J, leaving 8 bases between them. The CDR3 spans 10 residues. In DNA form, the CDR3 reads TGTGCCGGAGGGGTCTACGAGCAGTACTTC. Translated: CAGGVYEQYF.

About this clonotype itself: In this CDR3 the conserved last residue, phenylalanine or tryptophan, is missing, so a read error is likely. The chain has TRBV20-1 and TRBJ2-3; 9 bases are a match to TRBD2. The CDR3 loop spans 15 amino acids. The germline V gene encodes CDR1 DFQATT and CDR2 SNEGSKA (reference sequence). The CDR3 loop reads CNATSLAGMTDTQYL. The CDR3 DNA is TGCAATGCTACCTCCCTAGCGGGAATGACAGATACGCAGTATTTG.

Details on this clonotype: Germline is not matched at one junction end, which may reflect a read error. The V call is TRBV20-1, the J call TRBJ2-7; weak D call: TRBD1 (5 bases). Looked up from germline, CDR1 is DFQATT and CDR2 is SNEGSKA (reference sequence). This CDR3 comprises 14 residues. CDR3 in DNA: TGCGGTGCTAGAGATCCACAGGCCTCCTACGAGTGGTACTTC. Translating gives CGARDPQASYEWYF.

As regards this clonotype: The final CDR3 position lacks the conserved phenylalanine or tryptophan, pointing to a likely read error. The chain has TRBV5-1 and TRBJ2-7, with 10 nucleotides matching TRBD2. There are 15 residues in the CDR3. Germline values: CDR1 SGHRS, CDR2 YFSETQ. CDR3 bases: TGCCCCAGCAGCTTCTCGGGCCTAGCGGGAGATGAGCAGTACTTA. This encodes CPSSFSGLAGDEQYL.